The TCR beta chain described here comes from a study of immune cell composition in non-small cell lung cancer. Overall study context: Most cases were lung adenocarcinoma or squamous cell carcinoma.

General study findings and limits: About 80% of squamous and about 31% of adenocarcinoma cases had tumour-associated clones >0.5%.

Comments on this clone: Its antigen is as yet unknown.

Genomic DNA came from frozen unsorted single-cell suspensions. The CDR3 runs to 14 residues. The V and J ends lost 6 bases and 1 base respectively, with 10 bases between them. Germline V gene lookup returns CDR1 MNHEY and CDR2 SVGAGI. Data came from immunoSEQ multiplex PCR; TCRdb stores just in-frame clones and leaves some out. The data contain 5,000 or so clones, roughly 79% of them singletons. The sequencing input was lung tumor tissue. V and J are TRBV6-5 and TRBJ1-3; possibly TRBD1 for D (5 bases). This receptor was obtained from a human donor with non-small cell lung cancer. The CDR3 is CASRKGNSGNTIYF. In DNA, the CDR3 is TGTGCCAGCAGGAAGGGGAATTCTGGAAACACCATATATTTT.